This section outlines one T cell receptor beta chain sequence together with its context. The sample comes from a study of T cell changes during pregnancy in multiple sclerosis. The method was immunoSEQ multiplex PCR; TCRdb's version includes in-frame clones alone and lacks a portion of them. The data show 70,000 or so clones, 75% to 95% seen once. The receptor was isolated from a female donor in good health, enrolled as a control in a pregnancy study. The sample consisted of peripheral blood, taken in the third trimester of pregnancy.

The CDR3 spells CAWSVGQGDYEQYF. The CDR3 DNA reads as TGTGCCTGGAGTGTAGGACAGGGGGATTACGAGCAGTACTTC. This chain uses TRBV30 with TRBJ2-7; TRBD1 aligns across 10 bases. With 0 bases clipped from V and 4 bases from J, the junction kept 3 bases outside the gene matches. Per germline, CDR1 GTSNPN and CDR2 SVGIG (reference sequence). This CDR3 is 14 amino acids long.